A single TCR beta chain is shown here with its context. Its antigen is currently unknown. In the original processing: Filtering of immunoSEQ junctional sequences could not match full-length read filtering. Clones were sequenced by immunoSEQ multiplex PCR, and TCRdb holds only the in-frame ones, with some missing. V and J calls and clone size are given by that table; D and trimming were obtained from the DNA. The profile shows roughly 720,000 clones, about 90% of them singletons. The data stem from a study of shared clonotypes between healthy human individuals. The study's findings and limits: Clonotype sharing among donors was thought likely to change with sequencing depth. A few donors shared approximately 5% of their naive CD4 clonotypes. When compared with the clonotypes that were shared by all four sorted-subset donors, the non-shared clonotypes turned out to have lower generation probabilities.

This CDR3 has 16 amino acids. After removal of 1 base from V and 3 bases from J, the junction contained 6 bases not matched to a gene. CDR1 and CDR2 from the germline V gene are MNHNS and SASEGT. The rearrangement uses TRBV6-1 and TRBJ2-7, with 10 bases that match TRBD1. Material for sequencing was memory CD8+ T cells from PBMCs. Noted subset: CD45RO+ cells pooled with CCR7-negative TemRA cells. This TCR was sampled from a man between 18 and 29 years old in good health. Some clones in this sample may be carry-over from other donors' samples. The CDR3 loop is CASSEGRGQGHYEQYF. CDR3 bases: TGTGCCAGCAGTGAAGGGAGGGGACAGGGGCACTACGAGCAGTACTTC.